The 7 T cell receptor beta chains in this list originate from one sample, sequenced in a study of blood T cell repertoires in COVID-19. Method: immunoSEQ multiplex PCR; TCRdb's copy keeps in-frame clones and lacks some. Here the sample spans roughly 48,000 clones, approximately 88% being singletons. Input material: peripheral blood. All receptors come from a man in his 70s with acute or convalescent COVID-19.

The V call is TRBV10-3, the J call TRBJ1-6; D is possibly TRBD1 (6 bases). CDR3 length: 14 residues. V was shortened by 4 bases and J by 10 bases, with 14 bases between the two germline ends. Germline lookup yields CDR1 ENHRY and CDR2 SYGVKD. The CDR3 region is CAISATGDTSPLHF. The DNA for the CDR3 is TGTGCCATCAGTGCGACAGGAGATACCTCACCCCTCCACTTT.

The genes are TRBV2 and TRBJ1-5; 10 nucleotides match TRBD1. The CDR3 has 14 amino acids. Germline V gives CDR1 SNHLY, CDR2 FYNNEI. The V segment lost 8 bases and the J segment 6 bases; nucleotides outside the gene matches: 7. CDR3 loop: CASLWDRGFQPQHF. CDR3 DNA sequence: TGTGCCAGCCTTTGGGACAGGGGATTTCAGCCCCAGCATTTT.

V usage is TRBV6-5 and J usage is TRBJ1-2; a weak D match, TRBD1 (6 bases). CDR1 MNHEY and CDR2 SVGAGI come from the germline V gene. Trimming stripped 2 bases from V and 8 bases from J, with 18 bases between. The CDR3 runs 15 residues. The CDR3 spells CASSYRGRGNQGYTF. The DNA for the CDR3 is TGTGCCAGCAGTTACAGGGGCAGGGGCAATCAGGGCTACACCTTC.

The chain combines TRBV9 with TRBJ2-1; TRBD2 matches 12 bases. Trimming cost V 4 bases and J 9 bases; bases outside gene matches: 8. There are 15 residues in the CDR3. Germline CDR1 is SGDLS and CDR2 is YYNGEE. The CDR3 DNA follows: TGTGCCAGCAGCCCCGAGATACTAGCGGGAGGTGAGCAGTTCTTC. Protein: CASSPEILAGGEQFF.

This clone is medium-sized by share. V gene TRBV7-6 combines with J gene TRBJ2-7, with 10 bases aligning to TRBD1. This CDR3 region has 18 residues. V lost 4 bases to trimming and J lost 6 bases; unmatched junction nucleotides: 18. The germline V gene has CDR1 SGHVS and CDR2 FNYEAQ. The CDR3: CASSSYRETGTGVREQYF. The CDR3 DNA follows: TGTGCCAGCAGCTCTTACAGGGAAACCGGGACAGGGGTTCGCGAGCAGTACTTC.

The chain is built from TRBV6-1 and TRBJ2-4, with TRBD1 matching over 7 bases. Germline CDR1 reads MNHNS; CDR2 reads SASEGT. Losses at the gene ends were 2 bases for V and 8 bases for J; bases not matched to a gene: 9. CDR3 size: 15 residues. In nucleotides, the CDR3 is TGTGCCAGCAGTGAACAGAGGGGGCTCGAGGACATTCAGTACTTC. Encoded protein: CASSEQRGLEDIQYF.

This chain connects TRBV6-6 to TRBJ2-1, with 10 bases lining up with TRBD2. Per the germline V gene, CDR1 is MNHNY and CDR2 is SVGAGI (reference sequence). With V trimmed by 6 bases and J by 0 bases, 17 bases remained unmatched. The CDR3 spans 20 residues. The CDR3: CASSRTGTSDLADSYNEQFF. CDR3 in DNA: TGTGCCAGCAGCCGTACCGGGACTAGCGACTTGGCGGACTCCTACAATGAGCAGTTCTTC.